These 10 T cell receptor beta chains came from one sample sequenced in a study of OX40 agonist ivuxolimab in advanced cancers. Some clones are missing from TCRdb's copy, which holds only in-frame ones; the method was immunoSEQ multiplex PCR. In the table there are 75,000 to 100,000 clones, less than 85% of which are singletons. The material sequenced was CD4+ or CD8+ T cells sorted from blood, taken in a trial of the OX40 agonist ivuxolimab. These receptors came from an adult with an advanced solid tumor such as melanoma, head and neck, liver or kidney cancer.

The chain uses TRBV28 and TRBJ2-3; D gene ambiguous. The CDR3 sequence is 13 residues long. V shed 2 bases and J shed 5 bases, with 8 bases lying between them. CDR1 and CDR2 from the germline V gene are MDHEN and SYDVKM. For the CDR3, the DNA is TGTGCCAGCAGTTTAACTACCCGAGATACGCAGTATTTT. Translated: CASSLTTRDTQYF.

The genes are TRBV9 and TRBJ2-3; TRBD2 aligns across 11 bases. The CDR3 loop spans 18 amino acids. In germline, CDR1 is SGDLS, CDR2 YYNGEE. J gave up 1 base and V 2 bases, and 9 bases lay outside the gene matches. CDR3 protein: CASSVHLTLAGGTDTQYF. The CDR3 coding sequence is TGTGCCAGCAGCGTGCACCTAACACTAGCGGGGGGCACAGATACGCAGTATTTT.

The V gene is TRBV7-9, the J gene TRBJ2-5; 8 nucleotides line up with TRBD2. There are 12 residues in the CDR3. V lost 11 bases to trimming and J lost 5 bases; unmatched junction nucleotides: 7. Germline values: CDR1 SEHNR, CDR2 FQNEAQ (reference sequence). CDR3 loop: CASRGGAETQYF. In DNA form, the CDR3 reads TGTGCCTCCCGGGGGGGGGCGGAGACCCAGTACTTC. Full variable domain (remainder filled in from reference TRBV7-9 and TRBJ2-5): DTGVSQNPRHKITKRGQNVTFRCDPISEHNRLYWYRQTLGQGPEFLTYFQNEAQLEKSRLLSDRFSAERPKGSFSTLEIQRTEQGDSAMYLCASRGGAETQYFGPGTRLLVL.

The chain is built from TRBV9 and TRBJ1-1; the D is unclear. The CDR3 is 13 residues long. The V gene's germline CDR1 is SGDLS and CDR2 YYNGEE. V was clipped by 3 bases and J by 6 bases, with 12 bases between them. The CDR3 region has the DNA TGTGCCAGCAGCGCCGACGGTGACGCTGAAGCTTTCTTT. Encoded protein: CASSADGDAEAFF.

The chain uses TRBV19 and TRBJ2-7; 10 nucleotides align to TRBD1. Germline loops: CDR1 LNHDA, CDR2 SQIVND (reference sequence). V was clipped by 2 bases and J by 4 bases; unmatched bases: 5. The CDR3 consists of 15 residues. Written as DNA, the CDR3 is TGTGCCAGTAGTATAAACCGGGACAGGGGTTACGAGCAGTACTTC. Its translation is CASSINRDRGYEQYF.

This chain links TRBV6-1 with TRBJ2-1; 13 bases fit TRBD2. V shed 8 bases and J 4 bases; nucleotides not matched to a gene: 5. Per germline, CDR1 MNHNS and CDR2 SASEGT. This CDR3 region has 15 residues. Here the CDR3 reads CASFPGLAGYNEQFF. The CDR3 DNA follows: TGTGCCAGCTTCCCGGGACTAGCGGGGTACAATGAGCAGTTCTTC.

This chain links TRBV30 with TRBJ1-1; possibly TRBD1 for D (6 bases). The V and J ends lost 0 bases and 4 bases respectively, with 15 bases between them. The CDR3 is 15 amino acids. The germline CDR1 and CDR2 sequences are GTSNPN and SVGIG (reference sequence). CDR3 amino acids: CAWSVQGVRSTEAFF. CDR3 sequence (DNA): TGTGCCTGGAGTGTACAGGGAGTTCGAAGCACTGAAGCTTTCTTT.

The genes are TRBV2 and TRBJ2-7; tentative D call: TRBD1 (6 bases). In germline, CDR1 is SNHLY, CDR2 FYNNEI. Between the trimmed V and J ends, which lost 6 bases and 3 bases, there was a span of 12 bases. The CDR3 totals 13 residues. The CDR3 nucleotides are TGTGCCAGCAGGCCCATGACAGGCTACGAGCAGTACTTC. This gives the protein CASRPMTGYEQYF.

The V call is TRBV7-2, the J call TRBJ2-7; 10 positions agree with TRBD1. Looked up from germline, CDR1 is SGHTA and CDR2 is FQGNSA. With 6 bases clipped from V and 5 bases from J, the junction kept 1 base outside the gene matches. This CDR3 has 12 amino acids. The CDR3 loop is CASSDRGHEQYF. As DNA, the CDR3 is TGTGCCAGCAGTGACAGGGGGCACGAGCAGTACTTC. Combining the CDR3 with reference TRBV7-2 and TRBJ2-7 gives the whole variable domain GAGVSQSPSNKVTEKGKDVELRCDPISGHTALYWYRQSLGQGLEFLIYFQGNSAPDKSGLPSDRFSAERTGGSVSTLTIQRTQQEDSAVYLCASSDRGHEQYFGPGTRLTVT.

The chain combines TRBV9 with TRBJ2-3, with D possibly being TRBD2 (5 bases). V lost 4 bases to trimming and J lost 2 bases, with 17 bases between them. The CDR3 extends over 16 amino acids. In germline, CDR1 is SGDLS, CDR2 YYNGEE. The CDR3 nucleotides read TGTGCCAGCAGCCTCTTCGGAGCGGACCTCACAGATACGCAGTATTTT. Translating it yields CASSLFGADLTDTQYF.